These T cell receptor beta chains were read from a single sample in a study of neoadjuvant nivolumab and ipilimumab in lung cancer. Assay used: immunoSEQ multiplex PCR; TCRdb lists only in-frame clones, some missing. The table has about 29,000 clones, 83% seen once. The sequences come from tumor tissue, collected after neoadjuvant nivolumab, alone or with ipilimumab, at or shortly before surgery. Source of these receptors: an adult with non-small cell lung cancer. The CDR3 runs from the conserved cysteine through the conserved F or W.

v_gene,j_gene,CDR3aa
TRBV29-1,TRBJ1-1,CSVDKSNRVWYTEAFF
TRBV5-1,TRBJ2-7,CASSTGFEQYF
TRBV7-6,TRBJ2-5,CASRRTSGGSETQYF
TRBV28,TRBJ2-3,CASRDFKPPTSTDTQYF
TRBV18,TRBJ2-5,CASSLQDLFQETQYF
TRBV5-4,TRBJ2-6,CASSPLWTEGANVLTF
TRBV9,TRBJ2-3,CASSTRLAVSTDTQYF
TRBV14,TRBJ2-1,CASRARGSSYNEQFF
TRBV18,TRBJ2-5,CASSPTQEETQYF
TRBV29-1,TRBJ1-1,CSVDGRLGQDLIRDTEAFF
TRBV7-9,TRBJ1-5,CASSLDGVHQPQHF
TRBV28,TRBJ1-5,CASSRTGASNQPQHF
TRBV6-5,TRBJ1-4,CASSPTQTNEKLFF
TRBV7-2,TRBJ2-4,CASSLNPEDIQYF
TRBV5-1,TRBJ2-5,CASSPSTGGWEETQYF
TRBV7-9,TRBJ2-7,CASSSLAGTREQYF
TRBV12-5,TRBJ2-3,CASAPGMEDTQYF
TRBV11-2,TRBJ2-4,CASSSYLGAVGAKNIQYF
TRBV7-9,TRBJ2-7,CASSLETSGGYEQYF
TRBV2,TRBJ2-7,CASSGQIYEQYF
TRBV27,TRBJ2-7,CASSIGTSGSYEQYF
TRBV11-3,TRBJ2-1,CASSLVSDRDDEQFF
TRBV30,TRBJ2-2,CASDRGGGELFF
TRBV29-1,TRBJ2-1,CSALSGSSYNEQFF
TRBV2,TRBJ1-1,CASRERFATEAFF
TRBV7-9,TRBJ1-1,CASSLWNAGARAEAFF
TRBV5-1,TRBJ2-3,CASSLLLAGSTDTQYF
TRBV29-1,TRBJ1-1,CSVPASGQGNTEAFF
TRBV19,TRBJ1-2,CASSIQAAGREGYTF
TRBV2,TRBJ1-1,CAIWDRNTEAFF
TRBV7-8,TRBJ2-7,CASSLVNYEQYF
TRBV5-5,TRBJ1-2,CASSLGTSGGLYGYTF
TRBV2,TRBJ2-3,CARRTDPSTDTQYF
TRBV27,TRBJ2-5,CASRPPRKETQYF
TRBV7-9,TRBJ2-5,CASSQFEGREETQYF
TRBV6-5,TRBJ1-1,CASSYHWTGPDTEAFF
TRBV6-1,TRBJ2-7,CASSGQGAGSYEQYF
TRBV5-1,TRBJ1-3,CASSLLGSSSGNTIYF
TRBV19,TRBJ2-7,CASSSTGTVDSYEQYF
TRBV4-1,TRBJ2-7,CASSHLRSGTGAYEQYF
TRBV7-9,TRBJ2-1,CASSEGGYNEQFF
TRBV5-1,TRBJ2-3,CASSLWPRADTQYF
TRBV25-1,TRBJ1-2,CASSASGGYGYTF
TRBV18,TRBJ2-2,CANRGRGTGELFF
TRBV5-6,TRBJ1-2,CASSLAHRTRGGYTF
TRBV5-1,TRBJ1-1,CASSFQGGVNTEAFF
TRBV5-4,TRBJ1-2,CASSLQANYGYTF
TRBV2,TRBJ1-5,CASSDRGLGQPQHF
TRBV5-4,TRBJ1-5,CASSSGTDNQPQHF
TRBV19,TRBJ2-7,CASSKDRYSYEQYF
TRBV29-1,TRBJ2-2,CSVERQGDNTGELFF
TRBV7-6,TRBJ2-7,CASSPGPSYEQYF
TRBV5-1,TRBJ2-1,CASSLEGQGVNEQFF
TRBV5-4,TRBJ1-1,CASIINTEAFF